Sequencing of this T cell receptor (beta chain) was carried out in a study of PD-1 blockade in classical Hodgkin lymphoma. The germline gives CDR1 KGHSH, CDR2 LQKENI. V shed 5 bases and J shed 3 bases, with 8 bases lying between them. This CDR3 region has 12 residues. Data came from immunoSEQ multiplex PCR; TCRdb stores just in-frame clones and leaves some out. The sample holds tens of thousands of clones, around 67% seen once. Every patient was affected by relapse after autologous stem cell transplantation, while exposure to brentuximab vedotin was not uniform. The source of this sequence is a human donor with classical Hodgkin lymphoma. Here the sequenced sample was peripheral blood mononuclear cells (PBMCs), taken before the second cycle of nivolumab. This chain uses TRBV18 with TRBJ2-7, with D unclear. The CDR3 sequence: CASSFSVYEQYF. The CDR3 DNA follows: TGTGCCAGCTCATTCTCCGTCTACGAGCAGTACTTC.